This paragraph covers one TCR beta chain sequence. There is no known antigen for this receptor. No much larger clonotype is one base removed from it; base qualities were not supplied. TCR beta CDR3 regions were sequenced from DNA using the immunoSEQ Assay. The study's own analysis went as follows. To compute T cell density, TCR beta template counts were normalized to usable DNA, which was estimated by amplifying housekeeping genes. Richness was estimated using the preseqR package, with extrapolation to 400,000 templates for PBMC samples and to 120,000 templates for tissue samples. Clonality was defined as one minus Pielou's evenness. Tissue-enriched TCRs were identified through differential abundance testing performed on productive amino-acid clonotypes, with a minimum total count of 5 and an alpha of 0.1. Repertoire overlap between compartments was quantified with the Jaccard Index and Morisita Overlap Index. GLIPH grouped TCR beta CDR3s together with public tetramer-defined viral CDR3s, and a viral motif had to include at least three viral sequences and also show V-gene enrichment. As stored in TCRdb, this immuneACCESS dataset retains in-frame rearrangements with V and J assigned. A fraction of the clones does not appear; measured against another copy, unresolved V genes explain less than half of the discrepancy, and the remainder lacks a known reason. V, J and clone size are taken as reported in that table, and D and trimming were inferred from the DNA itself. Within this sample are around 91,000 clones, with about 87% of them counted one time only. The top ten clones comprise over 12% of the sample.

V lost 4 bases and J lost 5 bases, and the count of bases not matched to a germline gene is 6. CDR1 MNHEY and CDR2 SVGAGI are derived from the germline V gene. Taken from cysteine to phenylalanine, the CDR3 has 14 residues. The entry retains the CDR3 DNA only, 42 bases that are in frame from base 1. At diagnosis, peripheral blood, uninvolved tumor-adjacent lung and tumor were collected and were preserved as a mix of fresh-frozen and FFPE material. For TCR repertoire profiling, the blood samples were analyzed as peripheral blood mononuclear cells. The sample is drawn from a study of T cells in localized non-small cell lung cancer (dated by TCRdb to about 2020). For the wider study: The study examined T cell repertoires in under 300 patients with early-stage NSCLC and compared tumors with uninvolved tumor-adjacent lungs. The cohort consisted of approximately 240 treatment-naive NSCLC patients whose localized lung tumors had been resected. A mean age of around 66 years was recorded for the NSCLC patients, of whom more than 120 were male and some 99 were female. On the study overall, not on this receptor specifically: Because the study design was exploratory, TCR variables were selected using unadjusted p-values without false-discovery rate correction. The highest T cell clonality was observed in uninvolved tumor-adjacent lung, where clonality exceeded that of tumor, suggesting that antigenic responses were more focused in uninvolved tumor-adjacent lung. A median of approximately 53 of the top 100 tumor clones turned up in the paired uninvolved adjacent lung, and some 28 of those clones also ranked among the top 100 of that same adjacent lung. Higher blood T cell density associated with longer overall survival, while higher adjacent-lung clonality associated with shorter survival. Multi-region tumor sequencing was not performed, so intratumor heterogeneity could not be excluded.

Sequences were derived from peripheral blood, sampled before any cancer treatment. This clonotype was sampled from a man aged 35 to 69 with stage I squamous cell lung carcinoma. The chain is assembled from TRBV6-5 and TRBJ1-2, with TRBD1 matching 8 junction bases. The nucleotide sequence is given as TGTGCCAGCAGTTCGCAGGGGGCTGGTTATGGCTACACCTTC. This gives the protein CASSSQGAGYGYTF.